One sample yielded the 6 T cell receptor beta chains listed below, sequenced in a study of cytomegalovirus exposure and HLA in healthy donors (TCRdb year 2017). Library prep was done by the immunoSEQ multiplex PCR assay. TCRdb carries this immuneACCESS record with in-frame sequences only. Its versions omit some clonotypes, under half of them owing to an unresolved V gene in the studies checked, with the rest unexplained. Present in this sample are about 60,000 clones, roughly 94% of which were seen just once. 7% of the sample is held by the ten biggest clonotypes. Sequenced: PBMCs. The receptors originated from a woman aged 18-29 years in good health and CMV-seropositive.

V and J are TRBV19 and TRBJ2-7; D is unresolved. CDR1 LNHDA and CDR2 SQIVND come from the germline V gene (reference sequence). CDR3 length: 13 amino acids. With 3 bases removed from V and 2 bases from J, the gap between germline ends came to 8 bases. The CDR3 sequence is CASSISPAYEQYF. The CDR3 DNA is TGTGCCAGTAGTATCTCACCAGCCTACGAGCAGTACTTC.

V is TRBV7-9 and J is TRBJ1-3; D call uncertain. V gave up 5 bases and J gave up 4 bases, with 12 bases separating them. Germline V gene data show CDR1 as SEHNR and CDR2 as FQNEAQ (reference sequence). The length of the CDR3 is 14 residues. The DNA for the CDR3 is TGTGCCAGCAGCCAAGACGGGGTCGGAAACACCATATATTTT. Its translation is CASSQDGVGNTIYF. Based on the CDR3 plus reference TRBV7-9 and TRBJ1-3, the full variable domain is DTGVSQNPRHKITKRGQNVTFRCDPISEHNRLYWYRQTLGQGPEFLTYFQNEAQLEKSRLLSDRFSAERPKGSFSTLEIQRTEQGDSAMYLCASSQDGVGNTIYFGEGSWLTVV.

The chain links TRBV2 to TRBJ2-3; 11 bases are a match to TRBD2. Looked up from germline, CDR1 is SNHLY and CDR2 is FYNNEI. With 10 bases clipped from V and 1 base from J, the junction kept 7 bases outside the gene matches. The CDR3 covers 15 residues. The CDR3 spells CANQKLAGGTDTQYF. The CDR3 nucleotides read TGTGCCAATCAAAAACTAGCGGGGGGCACAGATACGCAGTATTTT. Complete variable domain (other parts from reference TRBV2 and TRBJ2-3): EPEVTQTPSHQVTQMGQEVILRCVPISNHLYFYWYRQILGQKVEFLVSFYNNEISEKSEIFDDQFSVERPDGSNFTLKIRSTKLEDSAMYFCANQKLAGGTDTQYFGPGTRLTVL.

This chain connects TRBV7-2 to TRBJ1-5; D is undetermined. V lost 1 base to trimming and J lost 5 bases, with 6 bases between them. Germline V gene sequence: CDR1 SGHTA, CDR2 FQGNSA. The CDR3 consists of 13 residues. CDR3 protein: CASSLVVDQPQHF. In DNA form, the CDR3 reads TGTGCCAGCAGCTTAGTCGTAGATCAGCCCCAGCATTTT.

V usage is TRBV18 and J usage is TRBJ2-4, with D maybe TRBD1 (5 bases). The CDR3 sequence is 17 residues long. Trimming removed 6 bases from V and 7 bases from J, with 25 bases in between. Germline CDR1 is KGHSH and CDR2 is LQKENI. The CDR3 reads CASSLHPPQGTLNIQYF. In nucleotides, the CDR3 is TGTGCCAGCTCCCTTCATCCCCCCCAGGGCACCTTGAACATTCAGTACTTC.

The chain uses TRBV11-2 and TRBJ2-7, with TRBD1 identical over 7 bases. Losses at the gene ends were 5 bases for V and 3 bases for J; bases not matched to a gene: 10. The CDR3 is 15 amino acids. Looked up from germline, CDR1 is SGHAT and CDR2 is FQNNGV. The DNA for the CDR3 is TGTGCCAGCAGCACCATCCGGGACAGCCGCTACGAGCAGTACTTC. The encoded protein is CASSTIRDSRYEQYF.